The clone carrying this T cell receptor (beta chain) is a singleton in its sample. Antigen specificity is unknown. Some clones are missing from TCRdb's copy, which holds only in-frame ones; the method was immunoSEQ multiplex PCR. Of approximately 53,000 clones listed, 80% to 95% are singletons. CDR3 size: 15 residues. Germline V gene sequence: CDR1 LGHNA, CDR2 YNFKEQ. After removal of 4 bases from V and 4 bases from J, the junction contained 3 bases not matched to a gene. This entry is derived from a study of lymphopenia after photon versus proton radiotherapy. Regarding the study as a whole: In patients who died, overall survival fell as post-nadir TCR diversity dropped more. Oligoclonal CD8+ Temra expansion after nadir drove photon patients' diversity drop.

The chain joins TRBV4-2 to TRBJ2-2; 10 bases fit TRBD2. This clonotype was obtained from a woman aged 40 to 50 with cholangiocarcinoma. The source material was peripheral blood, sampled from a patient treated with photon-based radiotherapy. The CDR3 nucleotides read TGTGCCAGCAGCCCGAGCGGGGGGGCCACCGGGGAGCTGTTTTTT. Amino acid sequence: CASSPSGGATGELFF.